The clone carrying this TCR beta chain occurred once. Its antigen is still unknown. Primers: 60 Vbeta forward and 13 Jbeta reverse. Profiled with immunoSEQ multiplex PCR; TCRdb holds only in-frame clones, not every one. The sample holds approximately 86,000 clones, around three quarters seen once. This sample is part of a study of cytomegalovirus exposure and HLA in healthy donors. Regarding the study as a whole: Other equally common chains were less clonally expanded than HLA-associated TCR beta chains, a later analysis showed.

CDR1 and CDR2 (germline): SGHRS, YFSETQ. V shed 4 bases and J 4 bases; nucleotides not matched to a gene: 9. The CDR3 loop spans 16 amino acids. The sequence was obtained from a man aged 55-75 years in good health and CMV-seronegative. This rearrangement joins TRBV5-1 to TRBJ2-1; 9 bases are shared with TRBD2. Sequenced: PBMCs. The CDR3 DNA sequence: TGCGCCAGCAGCCTCTCGACTAGCGGAATATACAATGAGCAGTTCTTC. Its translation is CASSLSTSGIYNEQFF. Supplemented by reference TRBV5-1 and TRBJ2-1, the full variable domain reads KAGVTQTPRYLIKTRGQQVTLSCSPISGHRSVSWYQQTPGQGLQFLFEYFSETQRNKGNFPGRFSGRQFSNSRSEMNVSTLELGDSALYLCASSLSTSGIYNEQFFGPGTRLTVL.